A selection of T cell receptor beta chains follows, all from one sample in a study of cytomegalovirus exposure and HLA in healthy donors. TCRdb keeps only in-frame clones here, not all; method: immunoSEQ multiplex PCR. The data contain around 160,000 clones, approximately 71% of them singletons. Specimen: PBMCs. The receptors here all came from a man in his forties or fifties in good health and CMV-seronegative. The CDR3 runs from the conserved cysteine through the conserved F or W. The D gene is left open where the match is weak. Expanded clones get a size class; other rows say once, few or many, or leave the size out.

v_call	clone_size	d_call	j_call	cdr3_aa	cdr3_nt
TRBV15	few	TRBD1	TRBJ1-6	CATSFRDRVFSPLHF	TGTGCCACCAGCTTTCGGGACAGGGTCTTTTCACCCCTCCACTTT
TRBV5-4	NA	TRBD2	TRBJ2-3	CASSSRGGAAQYF	TGTGCCAGCAGCTCCCGCGGGGGGGCCGCGCAGTATTTT
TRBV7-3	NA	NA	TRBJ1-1	CASSLIANTEAFF	TGTGCCAGCAGCTTAATAGCTAACACTGAAGCTTTCTTT
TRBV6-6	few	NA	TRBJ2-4	CASSYGSGNIQYF	TGTGCCAGCAGTTATGGGTCGGGGAACATTCAGTACTTC
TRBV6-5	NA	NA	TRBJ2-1	CASSSDGGPRNEQFF	TGTGCCAGCAGCTCCGACGGGGGGCCGCGTAATGAGCAGTTCTTC
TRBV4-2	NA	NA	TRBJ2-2	CASSQEVAATGELFF	TGTGCCAGCAGCCAAGAAGTGGCGGCCACCGGGGAGCTGTTTTTT
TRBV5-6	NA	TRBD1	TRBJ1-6	CASSSRDRSSPLHF	TGTGCCAGCAGCTCCCGGGACAGGTCGTCACCCCTCCACTTT
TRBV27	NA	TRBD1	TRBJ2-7	CASSPYPGQGFYEQYF	TGTGCCAGCAGTCCCTACCCGGGACAGGGTTTTTACGAGCAGTACTTC
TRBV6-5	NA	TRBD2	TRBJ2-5	CASHTAGAETQYF	TGTGCCAGCCATACAGCGGGGGCGGAGACCCAGTACTTC
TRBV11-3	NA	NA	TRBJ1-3	CASSSNGNTIYF	TGTGCCAGCAGCTCCAATGGAAACACCATATATTTT
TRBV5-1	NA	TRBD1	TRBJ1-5	CASSFVIGTGKGLGQPQHF	TGCGCCAGCAGCTTCGTAATTGGGACAGGGAAGGGACTGGGTCAGCCCCAGCATTTT
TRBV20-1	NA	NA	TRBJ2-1	CSARRRDEQFF	TGCAGTGCTAGGCGGCGCGATGAGCAGTTCTTC
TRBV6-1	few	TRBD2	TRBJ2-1	CASSEAAGGYNEQFF	TGTGCCAGCAGTGAAGCTGCGGGGGGGTACAATGAGCAGTTCTTC
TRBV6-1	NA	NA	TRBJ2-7	CASSPAGALGEQYF	TGTGCCAGCAGCCCAGCAGGGGCCCTCGGGGAGCAGTACTTC
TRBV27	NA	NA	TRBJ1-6	CASSIQGSHNSPLHF	TGTGCCAGCAGTATCCAGGGGAGTCATAATTCACCCCTCCACTTT
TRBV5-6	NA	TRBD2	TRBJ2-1	CASSAGLADYNEQFF	TGTGCCAGCAGCGCGGGACTAGCGGACTACAATGAGCAGTTCTTC
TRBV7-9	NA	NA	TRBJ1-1	CASSLEGVEAFF	TGTGCCAGCAGCTTAGAGGGGGTGGAAGCTTTCTTT
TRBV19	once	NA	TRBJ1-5	CASSNMVNQPQHF	TGTGCCAGTAGTAACATGGTGAATCAGCCCCAGCATTTT
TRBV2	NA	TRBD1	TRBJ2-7	CASSGQGSSYEQYF	TGTGCCAGCAGTGGACAGGGGAGCTCGTACGAGCAGTACTTC
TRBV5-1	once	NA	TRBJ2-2	CASSLEGLTGELFF	TGCGCCAGCAGCCTGGAGGGGCTCACCGGGGAGCTGTTTTTT
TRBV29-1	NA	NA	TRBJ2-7	CSVVGQSAYEQYF	TGCAGCGTTGTTGGACAGTCGGCTTACGAGCAGTACTTC
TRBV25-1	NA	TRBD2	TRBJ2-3	CASRGGSGGTDTQYF	TGTGCCAGCCGCGGGGGTAGCGGGGGCACAGATACGCAGTATTTT
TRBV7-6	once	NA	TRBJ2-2	CASSLADRSNTGELFF	TGTGCCAGCAGCTTAGCGGACAGATCAAACACCGGGGAGCTGTTTTTT
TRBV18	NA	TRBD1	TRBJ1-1	CASSRGPGGMNTEAFF	TGTGCCAGCTCACGCGGGCCAGGGGGCATGAACACTGAAGCTTTCTTT
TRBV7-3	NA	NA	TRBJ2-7	CASTPEGTKQYF	TGTGCCAGCACCCCGGAGGGTACGAAGCAGTACTTC
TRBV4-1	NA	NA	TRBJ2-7	CASSQVFQGLSYEQYF	TGCGCCAGCAGCCAAGTTTTCCAGGGATTGTCGTACGAGCAGTACTTC
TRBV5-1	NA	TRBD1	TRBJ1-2	CASSLVQGARGYTF	TGCGCCAGCAGCTTGGTACAGGGGGCTAGGGGCTACACCTTC
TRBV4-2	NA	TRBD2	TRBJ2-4	CASSRETGGKDLGKNIQYF	TGTGCCAGCAGCCGTGAGACGGGGGGGAAGGATTTAGGCAAAAACATTCAGTACTTC
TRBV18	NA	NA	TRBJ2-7	CASSPGQGLTYEQYF	TGTGCCAGCTCACCAGGACAGGGACTAACCTACGAGCAGTACTTC
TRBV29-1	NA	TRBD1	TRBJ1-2	CSVDKGVQGATGYTF	TGCAGCGTTGATAAGGGAGTTCAGGGGGCGACTGGCTACACCTTC
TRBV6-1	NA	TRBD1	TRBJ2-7	CASRDRGAEGEQYF	TGTGCCAGCCGAGACAGGGGGGCTGAAGGCGAGCAGTACTTC
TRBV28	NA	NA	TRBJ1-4	CASSVRDYGSTNEKLFF	TGTGCCAGCAGTGTGAGGGACTACGGGTCAACTAATGAAAAACTGTTTTTT
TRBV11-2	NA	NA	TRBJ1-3	CASSPRGGTFGNTIYF	TGTGCCAGCAGCCCTAGGGGAGGAACTTTTGGAAACACCATATATTTT
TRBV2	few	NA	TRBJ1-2	CASSPGANGYTF	TGTGCCAGCAGTCCAGGCGCAAATGGCTACACCTTC
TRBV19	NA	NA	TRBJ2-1	CASSAPYSYNEQFF	TGTGCCAGTAGTGCACCCTACTCCTACAATGAGCAGTTCTTC
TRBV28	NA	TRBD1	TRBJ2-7	CASSPRDRVLYEQYF	TGTGCCAGCAGTCCCCGGGACAGGGTTTTGTACGAGCAGTACTTC
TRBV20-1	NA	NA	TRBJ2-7	CSAQQGYEQYF	TGCAGTGCTCAACAGGGCTACGAGCAGTACTTC
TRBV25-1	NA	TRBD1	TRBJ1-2	CASSSSGTGNRNYGYTF	TGTGCCAGCAGTTCCTCCGGGACAGGGAATAGAAACTATGGCTACACCTTC
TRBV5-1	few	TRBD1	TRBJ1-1	CASSSQGHTEAFF	TGCGCCAGCAGCTCACAGGGGCACACTGAAGCTTTCTTT
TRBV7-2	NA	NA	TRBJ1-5	CASIRGGSNQPQHF	TGTGCCAGCATCCGCGGGGGGAGCAATCAGCCCCAGCATTTT
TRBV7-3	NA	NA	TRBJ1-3	CASPMGAGNTIYF	TGTGCCTCACCCATGGGGGCGGGAAACACCATATATTTT
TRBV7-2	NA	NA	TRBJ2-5	CASSLVPRDFQETQYF	TGTGCCAGCAGCTTAGTACCCAGGGATTTCCAAGAGACCCAGTACTTC
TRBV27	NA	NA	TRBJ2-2	CASSPQGSGELFF	TGTGCCAGCAGTCCACAGGGAAGCGGGGAGCTGTTTTTT
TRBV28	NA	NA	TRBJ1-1	CASIRGKNTEAFF	TGTGCCAGCATCCGAGGGAAAAACACTGAAGCTTTCTTT
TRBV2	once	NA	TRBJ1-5	CASSGANQPQHF	TGTGCCAGCAGTGGGGCTAATCAGCCCCAGCATTTT
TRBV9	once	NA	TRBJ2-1	CASSFGQTYNEQFF	TGTGCCAGCAGCTTTGGACAGACCTACAATGAGCAGTTCTTC
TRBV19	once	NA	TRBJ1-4	CASSMVGATNEKLFF	TGTGCCAGTAGTATGGTAGGAGCAACTAATGAAAAACTGTTTTTT
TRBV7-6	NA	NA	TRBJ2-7	CASSLLGGASYEQYF	TGTGCCAGCAGCTTATTGGGGGGGGCCTCCTACGAGCAGTACTTC
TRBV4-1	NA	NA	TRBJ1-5	CTSSQPPGGRRQPQHF	TGCACCAGCAGCCAGCCACCCGGGGGGCGCCGTCAGCCCCAGCATTTT
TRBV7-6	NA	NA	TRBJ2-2	CASQRAGGDTGELFF	TGTGCCAGCCAACGCGCGGGCGGCGACACCGGGGAGCTGTTTTTT